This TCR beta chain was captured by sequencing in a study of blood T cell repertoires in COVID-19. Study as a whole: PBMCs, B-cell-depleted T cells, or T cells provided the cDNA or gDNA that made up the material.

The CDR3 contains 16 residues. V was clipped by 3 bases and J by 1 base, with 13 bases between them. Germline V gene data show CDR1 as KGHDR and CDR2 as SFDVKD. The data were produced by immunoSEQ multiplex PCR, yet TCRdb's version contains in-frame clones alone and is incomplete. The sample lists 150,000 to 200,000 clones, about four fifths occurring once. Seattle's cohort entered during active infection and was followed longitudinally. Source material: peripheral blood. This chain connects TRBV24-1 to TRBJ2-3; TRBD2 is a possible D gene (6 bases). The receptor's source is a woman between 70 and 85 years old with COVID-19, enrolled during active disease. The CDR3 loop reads CATSDSGTWGTDTQYF. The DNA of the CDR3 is TGTGCCACCAGTGATAGTGGGACTTGGGGCACAGATACGCAGTATTTT.